In its sample, the clone carrying this T cell receptor beta chain was seen a few times. Its specificity is unknown. This sample is part of a study of blood T cells in healthy people across ages. A sample-barcoded 5' primer and a J-beta primer mix were used in a second PCR of roughly 7 to 11 cycles. TCRdb re-called the 5' RACE reads with MiXCR, one entry per CDR3 protein. Here the sample spans 700,000 to 900,000 distinct CDR3 sequences, around 25% being singletons. Healthy Caucasian individuals from Russia aged roughly 6 to 100 were enrolled as donors. CDR3 length equals 14 residues. The germline gives CDR1 SSHAT, CDR2 FNYEAQ (reference sequence). The V and J ends lost 6 bases and 7 bases, in that order; junction bases with no gene match: 11. Study conclusions and caveats: With unsorted PBMCs, a conclusive comparison of naive versus antigen-experienced cells was not possible. The recorded TCR beta diversity per million T cells decreased in a roughly linear manner with age.

A further study also used this sample, focusing on T cells of mothers and their children.

The receptor was derived from a boy aged 5-17 years in good health. Sequenced material: blood. The chain combines TRBV7-7 with TRBJ2-7; 8 bases agree with TRBD2. The CDR3 protein is CASRKSSGEGEQYF. The DNA of the CDR3 is TGTGCCAGCAGGAAAAGTAGCGGGGAAGGGGAGCAGTACTTC.